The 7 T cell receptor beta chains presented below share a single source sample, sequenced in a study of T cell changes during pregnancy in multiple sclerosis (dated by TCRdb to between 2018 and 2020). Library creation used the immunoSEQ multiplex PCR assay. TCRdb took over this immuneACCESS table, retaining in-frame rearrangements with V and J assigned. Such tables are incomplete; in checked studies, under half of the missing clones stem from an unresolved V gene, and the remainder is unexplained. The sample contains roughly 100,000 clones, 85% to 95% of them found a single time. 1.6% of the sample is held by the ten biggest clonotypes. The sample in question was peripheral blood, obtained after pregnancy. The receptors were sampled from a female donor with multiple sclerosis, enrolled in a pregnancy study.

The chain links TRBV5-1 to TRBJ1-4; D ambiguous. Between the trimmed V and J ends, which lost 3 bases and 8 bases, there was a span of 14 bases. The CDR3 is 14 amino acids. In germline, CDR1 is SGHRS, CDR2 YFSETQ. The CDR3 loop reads CASSSPGLEEKLFF. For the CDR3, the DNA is TGCGCCAGCAGCTCCCCCGGATTGGAGGAAAAACTGTTTTTT.

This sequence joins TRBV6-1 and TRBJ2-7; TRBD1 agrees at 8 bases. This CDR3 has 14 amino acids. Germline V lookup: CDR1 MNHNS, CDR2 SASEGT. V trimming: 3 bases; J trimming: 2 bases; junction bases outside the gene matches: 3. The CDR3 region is CASSDGTGTYEQYF. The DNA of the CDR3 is TGTGCCAGCAGTGACGGGACAGGCACCTACGAGCAGTACTTC.

Here the CDR3 DNA reads TGTGCCAGCAGCGGGACAGGGACGGGTCAGCCCCAGCATTTT. The encoded protein is CASSGTGTGQPQHF. V gene TRBV9 combines with J gene TRBJ1-5; 8 nucleotides line up with TRBD1. V was pared by 3 bases and J by 6 bases, with 5 bases of the junction left unmatched. Germline V gives CDR1 SGDLS, CDR2 YYNGEE. This CDR3 comprises 14 residues. Filled out from reference TRBV9 and TRBJ1-5, the complete variable domain reads DSGVTQTPKHLITATGQRVTLRCSPRSGDLSVYWYQQSLDQGLQFLIQYYNGEERAKGNILERFSAQQFPDLHSELNLSSLELGDSALYFCASSGTGTGQPQHFGDGTRLSIL.

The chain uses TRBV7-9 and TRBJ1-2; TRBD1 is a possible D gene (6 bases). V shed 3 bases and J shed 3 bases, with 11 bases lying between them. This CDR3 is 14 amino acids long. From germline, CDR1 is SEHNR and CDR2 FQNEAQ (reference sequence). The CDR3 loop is CASSFNRQDYGYTF. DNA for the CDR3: TGTGCCAGCAGCTTTAATAGACAGGACTATGGCTACACCTTC.

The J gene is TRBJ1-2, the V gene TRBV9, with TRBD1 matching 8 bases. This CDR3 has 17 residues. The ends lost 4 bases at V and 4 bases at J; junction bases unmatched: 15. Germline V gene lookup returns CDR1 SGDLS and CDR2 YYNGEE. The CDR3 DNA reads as TGTGCCAGCAGCCCCAAGGGAGGGACAGGTTCCCTCTATGGCTACACCTTC. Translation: CASSPKGGTGSLYGYTF.

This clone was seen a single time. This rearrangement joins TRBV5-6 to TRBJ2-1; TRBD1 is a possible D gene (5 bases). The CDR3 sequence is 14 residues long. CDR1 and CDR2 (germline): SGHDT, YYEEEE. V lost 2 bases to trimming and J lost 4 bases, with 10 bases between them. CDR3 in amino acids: CASSFGANYNEQFF. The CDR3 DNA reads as TGTGCCAGCAGCTTTGGGGCGAATTACAATGAGCAGTTCTTC.

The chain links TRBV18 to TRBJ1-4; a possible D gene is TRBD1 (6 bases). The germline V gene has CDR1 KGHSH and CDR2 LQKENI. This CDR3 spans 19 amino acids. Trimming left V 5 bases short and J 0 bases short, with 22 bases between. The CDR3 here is CASSAEVQGSLATNEKLFF. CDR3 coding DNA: TGTGCCAGCTCAGCGGAGGTACAGGGCTCCCTGGCAACTAATGAAAAACTGTTTTTT.